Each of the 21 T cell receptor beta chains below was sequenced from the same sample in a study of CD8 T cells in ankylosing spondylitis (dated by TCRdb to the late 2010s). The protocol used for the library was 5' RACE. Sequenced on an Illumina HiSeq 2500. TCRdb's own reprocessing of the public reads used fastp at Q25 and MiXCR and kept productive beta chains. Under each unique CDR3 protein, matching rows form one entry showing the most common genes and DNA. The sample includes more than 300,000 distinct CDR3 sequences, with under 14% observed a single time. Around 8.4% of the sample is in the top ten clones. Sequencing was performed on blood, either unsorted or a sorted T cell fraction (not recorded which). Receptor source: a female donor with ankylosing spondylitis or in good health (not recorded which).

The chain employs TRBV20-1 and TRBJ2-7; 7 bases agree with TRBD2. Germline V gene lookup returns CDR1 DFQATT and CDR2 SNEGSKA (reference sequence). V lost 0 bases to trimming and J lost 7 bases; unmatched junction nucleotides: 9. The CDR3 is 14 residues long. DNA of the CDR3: TGCAGTGCTAGAGATTGGGCGACTAGCTCTGAGCAGTACTTC. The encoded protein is CSARDWATSSEQYF.

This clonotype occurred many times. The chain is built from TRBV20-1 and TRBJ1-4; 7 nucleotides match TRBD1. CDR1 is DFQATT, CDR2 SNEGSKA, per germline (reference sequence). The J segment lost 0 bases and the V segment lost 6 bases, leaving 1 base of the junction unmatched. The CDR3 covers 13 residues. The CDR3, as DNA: TGCAGTGCCGGGACAGCAACTAATGAAAAACTGTTTTTT. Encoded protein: CSAGTATNEKLFF.

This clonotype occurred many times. The CDR3 coding sequence is TGTGCCACCAGTGATTTATATGAGCAGTTCTTC. Translating gives CATSDLYEQFF. The chain links TRBV24-1 to TRBJ2-1; D not certain. The CDR3 spans 11 residues. V was shortened by 1 base and J by 8 bases, with 2 bases between the two germline ends. CDR1 and CDR2 (germline): KGHDR, SFDVKD.

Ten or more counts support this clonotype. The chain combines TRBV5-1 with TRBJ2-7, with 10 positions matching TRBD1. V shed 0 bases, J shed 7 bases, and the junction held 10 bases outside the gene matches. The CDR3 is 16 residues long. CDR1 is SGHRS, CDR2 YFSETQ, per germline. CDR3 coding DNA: TGCGCCAGCAGCTTGGCGGTCGAGACAGGGGGCAAAGAGCAGTACTTC. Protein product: CASSLAVETGGKEQYF.

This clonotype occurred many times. The CDR3: CASSVRQGWGDTQYF. Here the CDR3 DNA reads TGTGCCAGCAGCGTGCGACAGGGTTGGGGAGATACGCAGTATTTT. The chain uses TRBV9 and TRBJ2-3; the match to TRBD1 covers 7 bases. The ends lost 2 bases at V and 5 bases at J; junction bases unmatched: 8. The V gene's germline CDR1 is SGDLS and CDR2 YYNGEE. The CDR3 is 15 amino acids.

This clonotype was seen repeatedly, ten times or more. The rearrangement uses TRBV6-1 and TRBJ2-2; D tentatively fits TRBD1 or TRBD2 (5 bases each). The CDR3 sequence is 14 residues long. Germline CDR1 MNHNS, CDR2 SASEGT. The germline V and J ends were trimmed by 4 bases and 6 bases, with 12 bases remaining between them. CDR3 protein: CASSGDLWPGELFF. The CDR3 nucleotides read TGTGCCAGCAGTGGGGACCTATGGCCCGGGGAGCTGTTTTTT.

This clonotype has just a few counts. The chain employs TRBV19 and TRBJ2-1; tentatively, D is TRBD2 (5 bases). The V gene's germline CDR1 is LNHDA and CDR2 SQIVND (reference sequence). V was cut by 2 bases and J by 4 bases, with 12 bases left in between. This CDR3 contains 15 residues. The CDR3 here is CASSIRLAEYNEQFF. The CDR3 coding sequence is TGTGCCAGTAGTATACGGCTAGCAGAGTACAATGAGCAGTTCTTC.

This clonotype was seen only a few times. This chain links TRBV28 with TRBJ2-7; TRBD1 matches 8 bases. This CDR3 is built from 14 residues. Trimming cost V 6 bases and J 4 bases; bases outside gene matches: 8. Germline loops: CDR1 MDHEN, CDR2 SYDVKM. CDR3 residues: CASRPGQVIYEQYF. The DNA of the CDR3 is TGTGCCAGCAGACCGGGACAGGTAATATACGAGCAGTACTTC.

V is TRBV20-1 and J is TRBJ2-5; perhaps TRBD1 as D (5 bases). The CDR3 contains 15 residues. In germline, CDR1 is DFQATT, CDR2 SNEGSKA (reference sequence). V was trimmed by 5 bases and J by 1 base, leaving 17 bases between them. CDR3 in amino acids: CSAFPTTDSQETQYF. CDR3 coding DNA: TGCAGTGCTTTCCCCACGACAGATAGCCAAGAGACCCAGTACTTC.

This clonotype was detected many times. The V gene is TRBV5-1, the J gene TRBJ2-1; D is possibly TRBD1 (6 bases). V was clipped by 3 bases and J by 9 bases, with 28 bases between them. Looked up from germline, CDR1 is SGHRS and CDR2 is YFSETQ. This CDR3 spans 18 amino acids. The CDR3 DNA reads TGCGCCAGCAGCTCCGAATCCCCAAAGCAGGGGAAGGAAGGTGAGCAGTTCTTC. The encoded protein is CASSSESPKQGKEGEQFF.

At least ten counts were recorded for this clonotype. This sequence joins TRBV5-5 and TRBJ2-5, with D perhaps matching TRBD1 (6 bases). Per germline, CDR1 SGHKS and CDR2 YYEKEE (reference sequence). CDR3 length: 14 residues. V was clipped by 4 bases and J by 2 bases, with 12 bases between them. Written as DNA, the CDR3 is TGTGCCAGCAGCGCCGGGACACATCAAGAGACCCAGTACTTC. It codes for CASSAGTHQETQYF.

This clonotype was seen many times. The CDR3 DNA follows: TGTGCCAGCAGTCCCCCAGTCCTAATGAACACTGAAGCTTTCTTT. Its protein product is CASSPPVLMNTEAFF. The chain couples TRBV28 to TRBJ1-1; D is undetermined. The CDR3 covers 15 residues. Deletions cut 5 bases from V and 0 bases from J, with 13 bases between. CDR1 is MDHEN and CDR2 is SYDVKM in the germline V gene.

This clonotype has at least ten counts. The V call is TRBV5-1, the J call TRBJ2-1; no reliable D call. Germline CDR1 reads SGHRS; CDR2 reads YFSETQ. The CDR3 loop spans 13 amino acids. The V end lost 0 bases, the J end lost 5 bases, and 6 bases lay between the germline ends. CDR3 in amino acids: CASSLDSHNEQFF. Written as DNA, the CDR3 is TGCGCCAGCAGCTTGGACTCACACAATGAGCAGTTCTTC.

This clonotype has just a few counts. The CDR3 nucleotides are TGTGCCAGCTCACCTGGATCTCGGACAGCGGACGGCTACACCTTC. Protein: CASSPGSRTADGYTF. The chain joins TRBV18 to TRBJ1-2; D possibly corresponds to TRBD1 (6 bases). V lost 3 bases, J lost 8 bases, and 19 bases lay in between. The CDR3 runs to 15 residues. Germline V gene sequence: CDR1 KGHSH, CDR2 LQKENI. The complete variable domain, with remaining parts taken from reference TRBV18 and TRBJ1-2, reads NAGVMQNPRHLVRRRGQEARLRCSPMKGHSHVYWYRQLPEEGLKFMVYLQKENIIDESGMPKERFSAEFPKEGPSILRIQQVVRGDSAAYFCASSPGSRTADGYTFGSGTRLTVV.

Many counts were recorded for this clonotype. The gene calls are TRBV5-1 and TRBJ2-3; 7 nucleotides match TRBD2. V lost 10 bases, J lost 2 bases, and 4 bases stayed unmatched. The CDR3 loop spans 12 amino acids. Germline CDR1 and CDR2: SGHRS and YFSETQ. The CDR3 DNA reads TGCGCCGATCGGGGGGACACAGATACGCAGTATTTT. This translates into CADRGDTDTQYF.

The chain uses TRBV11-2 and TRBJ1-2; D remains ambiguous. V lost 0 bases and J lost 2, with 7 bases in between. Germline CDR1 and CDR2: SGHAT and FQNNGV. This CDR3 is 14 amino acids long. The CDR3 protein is CASSLDTKNYGYTF. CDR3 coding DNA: TGTGCCAGCAGCTTAGATACAAAGAACTATGGCTACACCTTC.

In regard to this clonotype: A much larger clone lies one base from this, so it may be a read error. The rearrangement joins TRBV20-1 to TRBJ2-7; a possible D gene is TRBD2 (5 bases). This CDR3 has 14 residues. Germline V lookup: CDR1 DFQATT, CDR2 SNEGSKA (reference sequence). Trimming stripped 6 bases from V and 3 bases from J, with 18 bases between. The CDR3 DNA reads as TGCAGTGCCCGATTACGGGGTTGGGACTACGAGCAGTACTTC. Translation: CSARLRGWDYEQYF.

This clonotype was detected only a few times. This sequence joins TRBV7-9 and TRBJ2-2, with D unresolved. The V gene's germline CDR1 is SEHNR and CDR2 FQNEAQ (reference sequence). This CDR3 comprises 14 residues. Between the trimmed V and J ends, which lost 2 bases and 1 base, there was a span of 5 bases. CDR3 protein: CASSLFGNTGELFF. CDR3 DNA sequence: TGTGCCAGCAGCTTATTCGGGAACACCGGGGAGCTGTTTTTT. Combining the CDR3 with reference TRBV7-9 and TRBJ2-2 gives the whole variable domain DTGVSQNPRHKITKRGQNVTFRCDPISEHNRLYWYRQTLGQGPEFLTYFQNEAQLEKSRLLSDRFSAERPKGSFSTLEIQRTEQGDSAMYLCASSLFGNTGELFFGEGSRLTVL.

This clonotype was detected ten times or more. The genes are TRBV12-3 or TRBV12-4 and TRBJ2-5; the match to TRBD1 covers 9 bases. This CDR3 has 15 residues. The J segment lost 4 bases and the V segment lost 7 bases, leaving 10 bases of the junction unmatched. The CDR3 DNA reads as TGTGCCAGCAACATCGACAGGGGGATTGTAGAGACCCAGTACTTC. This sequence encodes CASNIDRGIVETQYF.

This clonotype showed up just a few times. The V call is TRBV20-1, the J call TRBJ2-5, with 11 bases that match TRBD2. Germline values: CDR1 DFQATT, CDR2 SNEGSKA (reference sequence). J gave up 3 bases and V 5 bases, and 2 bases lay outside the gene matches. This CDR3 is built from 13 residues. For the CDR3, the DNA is TGCAGTGCTCCGGGACTAGCGGAAGAGACCCAGTACTTC. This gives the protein CSAPGLAEETQYF.

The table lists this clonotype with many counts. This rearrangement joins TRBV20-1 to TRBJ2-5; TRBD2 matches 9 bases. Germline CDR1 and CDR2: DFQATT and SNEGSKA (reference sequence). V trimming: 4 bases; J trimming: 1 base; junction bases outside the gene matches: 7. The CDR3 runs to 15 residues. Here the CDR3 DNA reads TGCAGTGCTATGGGGAAGCGGGGGGCCCAAGAGACCCAGTACTTC. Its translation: CSAMGKRGAQETQYF.